This T cell receptor (beta chain) comes out of a study of blood T cell repertoires in COVID-19. Study in general: Both acute and convalescent COVID-19 samples were obtained from the United States, Italy and Spain. The analysed material was cDNA or gDNA that came from T cells, B-cell-depleted T cells, or PBMCs.

The assay was immunoSEQ multiplex PCR, and TCRdb's table has in-frame clones only and misses some. The table shows approximately 200,000 clones, with 85% occurring only once. Looked up from germline, CDR1 is SGHNT and CDR2 is YENEEA. The V end was cut by 5 bases, the J end by 3 bases, with 10 bases between. This CDR3 region has 13 residues. This sequence originates from a man in his forties or fifties with acute or convalescent COVID-19. The chain carries TRBV11-3 and TRBJ2-5; D remains ambiguous. The material sequenced was peripheral blood. In nucleotides, the CDR3 is TGTGCCAGCAGCCCGTCGACTGAAGAGACCCAGTACTTC. This sequence encodes CASSPSTEETQYF. Based on the CDR3 plus reference TRBV11-3 and TRBJ2-5, the full variable domain is EAGVVQSPRYKIIEKKQPVAFWCNPISGHNTLYWYLQNLGQGPELLIRYENEEAVDDSQLPKDRFSAERLKGVDSTLKIQPAELGDSAVYLCASSPSTEETQYFGPGTRLLVL.